A selection of T cell receptor beta chains follows, all from one sample in a study. TCRdb re-analysed the RT-PCR reads in MiXCR, keeping a single row per CDR3 protein. Here the sample spans hundreds of thousands of distinct CDR3 sequences, approximately 15% being singletons. The sequenced sample was memory CD4+ T cells from blood. The receptor set was obtained from a female donor in good health, serving as a healthy control. The CDR3 runs from the conserved cysteine through the conserved F or W. The D gene is left open where the match is weak. The size of a clone is reported for some rows only, either as once, few or many, or as a class for expanded clones.

>-|TRBV28|TRBJ2-1|14|TRBD1
TGTGCCAGCAGTACAGGGGTTTTTTATCATGAGCAGTTCTTC
CASSTGVFYHEQFF
>-|TRBV30|TRBJ2-1|14|TRBD2
TGTGCCTGTGTTTCTAGCGGGAGGGCCGAAGAGCAGTTCTTC
CACVSSGRAEEQFF
>-|TRBV7-9|TRBJ2-2|16|TRBD1
TGTGCCAGCAGCCCCCCGACAGGGTCCATCACCGGGGAGCTGTTTTTT
CASSPPTGSITGELFF
>few|TRBV7-2|TRBJ2-1|12|-
TGTGCCAGCAGCTTTTACCGGGGGGAGCAGTTCTTC
CASSFYRGEQFF
>few|TRBV7-2|TRBJ1-6|14|TRBD1
TGTGCCAGCAGCTTAGGCCTACAGGGGCTCCCCCTCCACTTT
CASSLGLQGLPLHF
>-|TRBV2|TRBJ2-5|15|-
TGTGCCAGCAATGCCCCCAGGGAAAACCAAGAGACCCAGTACTTC
CASNAPRENQETQYF
>few|TRBV20-1|TRBJ2-7|14|-
TGCAGTGCTAGTAAAGTAGGAGCCTCCTACGAGCAGTACTTC
CSASKVGASYEQYF
>many|TRBV12-3/TRBV12-4|TRBJ2-5|16|TRBD1
TGTGCCAGCAGGATGACGGGACAGGGGGCGAGAGAGACCCAGTACTTC
CASRMTGQGARETQYF
>-|TRBV3-1|TRBJ2-2|13|-
TGTGCCAGCAGCCAAGATTTCCACCGGGAGCTGTTTTTT
CASSQDFHRELFF
>-|TRBV7-2|TRBJ2-1|16|TRBD2
TGTGCCAGCAGTTATCAAGCGGGAGGAAACTACAATGAGCAGTTCTTC
CASSYQAGGNYNEQFF
>few|TRBV10-3|TRBJ1-5|14|TRBD1
TGTGCCATCACTCCCGACAGGGGGGTTCAGCCCCAGCATTTT
CAITPDRGVQPQHF
>few|TRBV7-2|TRBJ1-3|12|-
TGTGCCAGCAGCTCGAACAGGGCCCCCATATATTTT
CASSSNRAPIYF
>few|TRBV20-1|TRBJ1-4|13|-
TGCAGTGCTGAGGGTGAGGCTAATGAAAAACTGTTTTTT
CSAEGEANEKLFF
>few|TRBV27|TRBJ1-2|13|-
TGTGCCAGCAGTTTTATGGGGGCTCAAGGCTACACCTTC
CASSFMGAQGYTF
>many|TRBV24-1|TRBJ2-1|17|-
TGTGCCACCAGTGACCGTCATTCGGGGGCGCGGTACAATGAGCAGTTCTTC
CATSDRHSGARYNEQFF
>few|TRBV12-3/TRBV12-4|TRBJ1-4|13|TRBD1
TGTGCCAGCAGCCTAGGGGGGGGACAGGGCATAATTTTT
CASSLGGGQGIIF
>-|TRBV18|TRBJ2-6|17|-
TGTGCCAGCTCACCTCGGACAGGGAGGGCTGGGGCCAACGTCCTGACTTTC
CASSPRTGRAGANVLTF
>many|TRBV20-1|TRBJ2-3|15|-
TGCAGTGCTAGAGGTGGGTCCTCTAAGGAAGATACGCAGTATTTT
CSARGGSSKEDTQYF
>-|TRBV25-1|TRBJ2-7|13|-
TGTGCCAGCAGTGGCGCACAGCTGCTTCAGCAGTACTTC
CASSGAQLLQQYF
>-|TRBV20-1|TRBJ2-3|16|-
TGCAGTGCTAGGGGCCAAACTAGGGGGGGCACAGATACGCAGTATTTT
CSARGQTRGGTDTQYF
>-|TRBV7-9|TRBJ2-1|10|-
TGTGCCAGCATCCCGATTGAGCAGTTCTTC
CASIPIEQFF
>-|TRBV6-5|TRBJ2-1|17|TRBD2
TGTGCCAGCAAAGCGAGCGGGAGGATAGGGCCCTACAATGAGCAGTTCTTC
CASKASGRIGPYNEQFF
>few|TRBV30|TRBJ2-1|18|TRBD1
TGTGCCTGGAGTGCACCACCCGGCAGGGGGCCGCTTGGGAATGAGCAGTTCTTC
CAWSAPPGRGPLGNEQFF
>many|TRBV7-2|TRBJ2-7|13|-
TGTGCCAGCAGCTTAGATTATGGCCTCCAGGGATACTTC
CASSLDYGLQGYF
>-|TRBV7-8|TRBJ2-3|16|TRBD1
TGTGCCAGCAGCTGGGACAGGTCGATCGGGCCAGATACGCAGTATTTT
CASSWDRSIGPDTQYF
>many|TRBV7-2|TRBJ2-7|12|-
TGTGCCAGCAGCTTCGGTTCTGGAGAGCAGTACTTC
CASSFGSGEQYF
>-|TRBV9|TRBJ1-3|14|-
TGTGCCAGCAGCATAGACGTAGAGCCCAACACCATATATTTT
CASSIDVEPNTIYF
>few|TRBV30|TRBJ1-1|12|-
TGTGCCTGGAGTATAGGGAACACTGAAGCTTTCTTT
CAWSIGNTEAFF
>-|TRBV4-3|TRBJ2-6|16|-
TGCGCCAGCAGCCAAGAGATCAACTCTGGGGCCAACGTCCTGACTTTC
CASSQEINSGANVLTF
>many|TRBV27|TRBJ2-5|15|-
TGTGCCAGCAGTCCGCCGGGGACCGACTTGGAGACCCAGTACTTC
CASSPPGTDLETQYF
>many|TRBV7-2|TRBJ2-7|12|-
TGTGCCAGCAGTAAGGATCTCTACGAGCAGTACTTC
CASSKDLYEQYF
>many|TRBV12-3/TRBV12-4|TRBJ1-1|15|-
TGTGCCAGCAGTTTTAGGGCAGGGGACCTGTTTGAAGCTTTCTTT
CASSFRAGDLFEAFF
>-|TRBV5-1|TRBJ2-1|14|-
TGCGCCAGCAGCCAATTAGCCACAGACAATGAGCAGTTCTTC
CASSQLATDNEQFF
>few|TRBV7-2|TRBJ2-7|14|-
TGTGCCAGCAGCTCGGGGTCAAGCTCCTACGAGCAGTACTTC
CASSSGSSSYEQYF
>-|TRBV6-2/TRBV6-3|TRBJ1-1|12|TRBD1
TGTGCCAGCAGAATGACAGGGTCCGGGGCTTTCTTT
CASRMTGSGAFF
>few|TRBV6-5|TRBJ2-7|15|TRBD2
TGTGCCTCCGGGACTAGCGGGAGGGCGTTCTACGAGCAGTACTTC
CASGTSGRAFYEQYF
>once|TRBV28|TRBJ1-5|15|TRBD1
TGTGCCAGCACCAAACAGGGGGGGGAGGATCAGCCCCAGCATTTT
CASTKQGGEDQPQHF